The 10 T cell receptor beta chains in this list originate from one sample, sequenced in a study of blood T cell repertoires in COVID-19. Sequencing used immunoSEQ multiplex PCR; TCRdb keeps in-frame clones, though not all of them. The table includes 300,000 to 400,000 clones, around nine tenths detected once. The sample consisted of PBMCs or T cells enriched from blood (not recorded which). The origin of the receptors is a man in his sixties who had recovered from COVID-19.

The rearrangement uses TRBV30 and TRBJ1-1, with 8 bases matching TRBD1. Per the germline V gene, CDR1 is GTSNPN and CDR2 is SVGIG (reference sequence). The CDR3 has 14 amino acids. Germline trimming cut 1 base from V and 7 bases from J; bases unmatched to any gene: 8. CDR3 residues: CAWSDGGQAVEAFF. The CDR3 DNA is TGTGCCTGGAGTGACGGGGGACAGGCCGTTGAAGCTTTCTTT.

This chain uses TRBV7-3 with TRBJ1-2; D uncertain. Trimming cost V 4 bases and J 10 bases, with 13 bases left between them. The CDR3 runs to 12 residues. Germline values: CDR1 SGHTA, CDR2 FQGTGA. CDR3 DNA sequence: TGTGCCAGCAGCTCTACCGGCAGCGACTACACCTTC. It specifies CASSSTGSDYTF.

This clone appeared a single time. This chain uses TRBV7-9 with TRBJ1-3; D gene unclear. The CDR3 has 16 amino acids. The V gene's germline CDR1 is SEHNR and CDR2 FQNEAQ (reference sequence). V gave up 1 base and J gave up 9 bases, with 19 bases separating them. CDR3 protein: CASSLVRERYYGTIYF. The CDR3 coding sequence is TGTGCCAGCAGCTTAGTCCGTGAGCGATATTACGGCACCATATATTTT.

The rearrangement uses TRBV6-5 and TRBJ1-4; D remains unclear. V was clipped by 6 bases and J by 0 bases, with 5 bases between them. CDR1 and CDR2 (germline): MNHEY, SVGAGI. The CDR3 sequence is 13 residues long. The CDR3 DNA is TGTGCCAGCAGACAGACAACTAATGAAAAACTGTTTTTT. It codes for CASRQTTNEKLFF.

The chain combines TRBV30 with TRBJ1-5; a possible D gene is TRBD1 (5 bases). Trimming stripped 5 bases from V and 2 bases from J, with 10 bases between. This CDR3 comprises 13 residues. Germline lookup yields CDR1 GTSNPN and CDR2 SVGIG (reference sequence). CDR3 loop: CAWDSQGNQPQHF. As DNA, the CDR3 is TGTGCCTGGGACAGTCAGGGCAATCAGCCCCAGCATTTT. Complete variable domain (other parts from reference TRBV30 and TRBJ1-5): SQTIHQWPATLVQPVGSPLSLECTVEGTSNPNLYWYRQAAGRGLQLLFYSVGIGQISSEVPQNLSASRPQDRQFILSSKKLLLSDSGFYLCAWDSQGNQPQHFGDGTRLSIL.

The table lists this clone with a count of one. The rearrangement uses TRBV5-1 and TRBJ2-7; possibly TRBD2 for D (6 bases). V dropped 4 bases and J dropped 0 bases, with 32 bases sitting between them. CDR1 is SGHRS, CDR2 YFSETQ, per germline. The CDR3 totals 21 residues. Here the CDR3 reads CASSSHHPGEVSPRPSYEQYF. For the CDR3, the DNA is TGCGCCAGCAGCAGCCACCACCCTGGGGAGGTAAGCCCTCGGCCCTCCTACGAGCAGTACTTC.

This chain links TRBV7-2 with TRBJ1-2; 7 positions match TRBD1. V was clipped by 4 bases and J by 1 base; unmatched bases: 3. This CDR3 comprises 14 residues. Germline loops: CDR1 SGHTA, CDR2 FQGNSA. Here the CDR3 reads CASSSHRGNYGYTF. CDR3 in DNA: TGTGCCAGCAGCTCCCACAGGGGTAACTATGGCTACACCTTC. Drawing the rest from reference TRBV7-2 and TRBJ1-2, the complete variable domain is GAGVSQSPSNKVTEKGKDVELRCDPISGHTALYWYRQSLGQGLEFLIYFQGNSAPDKSGLPSDRFSAERTGGSVSTLTIQRTQQEDSAVYLCASSSHRGNYGYTFGSGTRLTVV.

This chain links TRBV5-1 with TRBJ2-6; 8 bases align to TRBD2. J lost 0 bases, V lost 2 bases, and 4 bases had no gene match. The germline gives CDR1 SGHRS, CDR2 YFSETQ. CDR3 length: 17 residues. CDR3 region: CASSFRAGGSGANVLTF. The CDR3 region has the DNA TGCGCCAGCAGCTTCAGGGCGGGGGGCTCTGGGGCCAACGTCCTGACTTTC.

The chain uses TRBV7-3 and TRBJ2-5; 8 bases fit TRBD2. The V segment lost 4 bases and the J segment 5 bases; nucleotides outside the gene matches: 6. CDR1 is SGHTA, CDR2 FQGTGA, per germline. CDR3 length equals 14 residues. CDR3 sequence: CASSSGGAGETQYF. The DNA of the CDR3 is TGTGCCAGCAGCTCGGGAGGGGCGGGTGAGACCCAGTACTTC.

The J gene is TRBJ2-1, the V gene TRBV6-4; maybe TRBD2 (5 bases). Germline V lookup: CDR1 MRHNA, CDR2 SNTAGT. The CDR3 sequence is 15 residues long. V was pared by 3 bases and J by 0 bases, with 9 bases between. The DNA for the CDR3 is TGTGCCAGCAGTGAACGAGGAGGCTCCTACAATGAGCAGTTCTTC. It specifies CASSERGGSYNEQFF.